This T cell receptor beta chain was profiled in a study of cytomegalovirus exposure and HLA in healthy donors. The study, taken as a whole, reports: Subsequent analysis found a tendency for first-cohort TCR clusters to co-occur within the 120 or so validation repertoires.

Unmatched junction bases numbered 6, after V lost 0 bases and J lost 4 bases. The CDR3 loop spans 16 amino acids. In germline, CDR1 is SGHNT, CDR2 YYREEE (reference sequence). For this clone: Its specificity is unknown.

TCRdb's copy holds only in-frame clones and misses some; the assay was immunoSEQ multiplex PCR. Of around 160,000 clones in the sample, about 90% were seen once. V usage is TRBV5-4 and J usage is TRBJ2-7, with 11 bases lining up with TRBD1. Input material: PBMCs. The source of this sequence is a woman aged 18-30 years in good health and CMV-seropositive. The DNA of the CDR3 is TGTGCCAGCAGCTTGGCCGGGACAGGGGGAGCATACGAGCAGTACTTC. Residues: CASSLAGTGGAYEQYF. Based on the CDR3 plus reference TRBV5-4 and TRBJ2-7, the full variable domain is ETGVTQSPTHLIKTRGQQVTLRCSSQSGHNTVSWYQQALGQGPQFIFQYYREEENGRGNFPPRFSGLQFPNYSSELNVNALELDDSALYLCASSLAGTGGAYEQYFGPGTRLTVT.